The 16 T cell receptor beta chains given below trace back to one sample, sequenced in a study of tumor-infiltrating lymphocytes in oesophageal squamous cell carcinoma listed by TCRdb under 2016. The method behind the library was PCR. TCRdb names Illumina HiSeq 2000 as the instrument used. In TCRdb, the public reads were trimmed at Q25 with fastp and aligned with MiXCR, with productive beta chains retained. Each CDR3 protein gets just one entry, which takes the most common genes and DNA from the rows behind it. The sample contains thousands of distinct CDR3 sequences, about 15% of them found a single time. The ten largest clones represent 10% to 15% of the sample. Sequences were obtained from blood. The source of these receptors is a male donor with esophageal squamous cell carcinoma.

In the case of this clonotype: This may stem from a read error, because a much larger clone lies one nucleotide away. This chain links TRBV5-6 with TRBJ1-4; D is possibly TRBD1 (6 bases). The CDR3 is 15 amino acids. In germline, CDR1 is SGHDT, CDR2 YYEEEE. The CDR3 sequence is CASSLPTGGDEKLVF. The CDR3 DNA reads TGTGCCAGCAGCCTACCGACAGGAGGTGATGAAAAACTGGTTTTT. The complete variable domain, with remaining parts taken from reference TRBV5-6 and TRBJ1-4, reads DAGVTQSPTHLIKTRGQQVTLRCSPKSGHDTVSWYQQALGQGPQFIFQYYEEEERQRGNFPDRFSGHQFPNYSSELNVNALLLGDSALYLCASSLPTGGDEKLVFGSGTQLSVL.

This clonotype occurred many times. The genes are TRBV27 and TRBJ1-1; D is undetermined. This CDR3 contains 12 residues. The V and J ends lost 5 bases and 0 bases respectively, with 4 bases between them. Germline CDR1 and CDR2: MNHEY and SMNVEV (reference sequence). The CDR3: CASSNMNTEAFF. The DNA for the CDR3 is TGTGCCAGCAGTAACATGAACACTGAAGCTTTCTTT.

The rearrangement joins TRBV6-1 to TRBJ1-2; D is undetermined. The CDR3 has 15 amino acids. From germline, CDR1 is MNHNS and CDR2 SASEGT. V was shortened by 6 bases and J by 3 bases, with 17 bases between the two germline ends. As DNA, the CDR3 is TGTGCCAGCAGCCCCCGGTTGGGGAATGACTATGGCTACACCTTC. Its translation is CASSPRLGNDYGYTF.

This clonotype was picked up a small number of times. A read error may explain this, as a much larger clone is one base away. The chain employs TRBV6-1 and TRBJ2-5; possible D gene TRBD2, 5 bases. The last part of the DNA fits TRBJ2-1 better; the J call may be wrong. The CDR3 has 13 residues. Germline loops: CDR1 MNHNS, CDR2 SASEGT. DNA for the CDR3: TGTGCCAGCAGTGCCGGGGAGATCTACGAGCAGTTCTTC. It yields the protein CASSAGEIYEQFF.

This clonotype appeared many times. The CDR3 carries no conserved terminal phenylalanine or tryptophan, so it likely arises from a read error. The DNA is omitted, as the CDR3 cannot be located on it reliably, and the CDR3 follows TCRdb's listing. The chain employs TRBV27 and TRBJ2-6. The length of the CDR3 is 9 amino acids, counting both ends. CDR1 MNHEY and CDR2 SMNVEV come from the germline V gene (reference sequence). The CDR3 loop reads CASSLTGTS.

The gene calls are TRBV5-1 and TRBJ1-1, with 9 positions matching TRBD1. The CDR3 totals 14 residues. Germline values: CDR1 SGHRS, CDR2 YFSETQ. The V segment lost 0 bases and the J segment 12 bases; nucleotides outside the gene matches: 9. The CDR3 sequence is CASSLGTGAVVTFF. For the CDR3, the DNA is TGCGCCAGCAGCTTGGGGACAGGGGCCGTAGTAACTTTCTTT.

This clonotype was observed many times. At one end the junction does not follow the germline gene, possibly because of a read error. The rearrangement joins TRBV6-1 to TRBJ2-4, with a tentative D call TRBD2 (6 bases). CDR3 length: 16 amino acids. Germline V lookup: CDR1 MNHNS, CDR2 SASEGT. DNA for the CDR3: TGTGCCAGCAGACTAAAGGTATCGGGGGTTAATTCACCCCTCCACTTC. It encodes CASRLKVSGVNSPLHF.

Notes on this clonotype: Here the CDR3 omits its conserved ending phenylalanine or tryptophan, so a read error is the likely source. Because the CDR3's place on the DNA is in doubt, the DNA is left out and the CDR3 is given as listed by TCRdb. The rearrangement joins TRBV11-3 to TRBJ2-1. The CDR3 comprises 8 residues, both ends counted. Germline lookup yields CDR1 SGHNT and CDR2 YENEEA. The CDR3 sequence: CASSLVQA.

Of note for this clonotype: A much larger clone differs from this one at a single base, so this may be a read error. This chain joins TRBV19 and TRBJ2-1; possibly TRBD1 for D (5 bases). This CDR3 is built from 15 residues. V was trimmed by 5 bases and J by 13 bases, leaving 24 bases between them. CDR1 and CDR2 (germline): LNHDA, SQIVND (reference sequence). The CDR3 is CASSPRPTAQETQFF. The CDR3 nucleotides are TGTGCCAGTAGTCCTCGACCGACAGCGCAAGAGACCCAGTTCTTC. Full variable domain (remainder filled in from reference TRBV19 and TRBJ2-1): DGGITQSPKYLFRKEGQNVTLSCEQNLNHDAMYWYRQDPGQGLRLIYYSQIVNDFQKGDIAEGYSVSREKKESFPLTVTSAQKNPTAFYLCASSPRPTAQETQFFGPGTRLTVL.

V is TRBV11-3 and J is TRBJ2-7, with D possibly called TRBD1 or TRBD2 (5 bases each). The CDR3 spans 12 residues. The germline CDR1 and CDR2 sequences are SGHNT and YENEEA. The CDR3 region has the DNA TGTGCCGCCAGGGCGAGCGGCGATGAGCAGTTCGTC. Amino acids: CAARASGDEQFV.

The sample holds many counts of this clonotype. The V gene is TRBV6-1, the J gene TRBJ1-1; TRBD1 matches at 7 bases. The trim removed 2 bases at V and 11 bases at J, leaving 2 bases unmatched. Germline V lookup: CDR1 MNHNS, CDR2 SASEGT. The CDR3 runs 11 residues. The CDR3 sequence: CASSEKGAAFF. In nucleotides, the CDR3 is TGTGCCAGCAGTGAAAAGGGGGCGGCTTTCTTT.

This clonotype was detected many times. The CDR3 region has the DNA TGTGCCAGCAGCTTGCGGGGAATAGGCCCCTACGAGCAGTACTTC. This sequence encodes CASSLRGIGPYEQYF. The rearrangement links TRBV11-3 to TRBJ2-7, with TRBD2 as a possible D gene (6 bases). This CDR3 has 15 amino acids. Trimming cost V 3 bases and J 2 bases, with 14 bases left between them. Germline CDR1 reads SGHNT; CDR2 reads YENEEA.

There are a few counts of this clonotype. The CDR3 carries no conserved terminal phenylalanine or tryptophan, so it likely arises from a read error. Because the CDR3's place on the DNA is in doubt, the DNA is left out and the CDR3 is given as listed by TCRdb. V usage is TRBV7-2 and J usage is TRBJ2-1; TRBD2 is the table's D call and was not checked against the DNA. A total of 18 residues make up the CDR3, ends included. CDR1 is SGHTA and CDR2 is FQGNSA in the germline V gene. This CDR3 is CASSLVGGVSNSPLHFGN.

This clonotype appeared a few times. The V gene is TRBV11-3, the J gene TRBJ2-5; perhaps TRBD1 as D (7 bases). The last part of the DNA fits TRBJ2-1 better; the J call may be wrong. This CDR3 spans 16 amino acids. Germline V gene sequence: CDR1 SGHNT, CDR2 YENEEA. The CDR3 loop reads CASSLGEGGQTYEQFF. CDR3 coding DNA: TGTGCCAGCAGCTTAGGAGAGGGGGGACAGACCTACGAGCAGTTCTTC.

V is TRBV14 and J is TRBJ1-2, with D unresolved. CDR3 length equals 14 residues. Germline lookup yields CDR1 SGHDN and CDR2 FVKESK. Trimming shortened V by 0 bases and J by 4 bases, and 9 bases separated the two germline ends. The CDR3 reads CASSQEGRFYGYTF. Written as DNA, the CDR3 is TGTGCCAGCAGCCAAGAAGGCCGATTCTATGGCTACACCTTC.

The gene calls are TRBV5-6 and TRBJ2-5; D is unresolved. The germline gives CDR1 SGHDT, CDR2 YYEEEE. The V gene lost 4 bases and the J gene lost 9 bases, with 13 bases spanning the gap. The CDR3 totals 12 residues. The CDR3 sequence is CASSGEPGAQYF. CDR3 coding DNA: TGTGCCAGCAGCGGTGAGCCGGGCGCCCAGTACTTC.